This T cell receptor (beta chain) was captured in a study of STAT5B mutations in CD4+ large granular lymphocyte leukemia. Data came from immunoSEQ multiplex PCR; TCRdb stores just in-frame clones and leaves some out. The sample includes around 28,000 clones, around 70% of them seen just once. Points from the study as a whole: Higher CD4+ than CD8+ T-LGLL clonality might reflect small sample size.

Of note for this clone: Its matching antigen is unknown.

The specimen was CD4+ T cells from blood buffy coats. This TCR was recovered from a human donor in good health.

The CDR3 region is CASSEDAPSYNSPLHF. As DNA, the CDR3 is TGTGCCAGCAGTGAAGACGCGCCAAGCTATAATTCACCCCTCCACTTT. V and J are TRBV6-1 and TRBJ1-6; D not certain. V was trimmed by 1 base and J by 3 bases, leaving 10 bases between them. Germline-derived CDR1 and CDR2 are MNHNS and SASEGT. CDR3 length equals 16 residues.